This is a list of T cell receptor beta chains from one sample in a study of T cell clonotyping in hematopoietic cell transplantation. Profiled with immunoSEQ multiplex PCR; TCRdb holds only in-frame clones, not every one. The sample lists some 8,500 clones, around 85% occurring once. This specimen was peripheral blood mononuclear cells, taken before stem cell transplant. The receptors stem from a man in his 60s with acute myeloid leukemia. Some clones in this sample may be carry-over from other donors' samples. CDR3s include the opening cysteine and the closing phenylalanine or tryptophan. The order of the fields is CDR3 protein, CDR3 DNA, D gene, clone size, J gene, V gene. The D gene is left open where the match is weak. The size entry is marked missing in some rows and otherwise reads once, few, many or a size class.

cdr3_aa: CASSSTTSGGPYEQYF
cdr3_nt: TGTGCCAGCAGTTCGACAACTAGCGGGGGGCCCTACGAGCAGTACTTC
d_call: TRBD2
clone_size: -
j_call: TRBJ2-7
v_call: TRBV6-6

cdr3_aa: CASSVGLAGRSYNEQFF
cdr3_nt: TGCGCCAGCAGCGTCGGACTAGCGGGGCGCTCCTACAATGAGCAGTTCTTC
d_call: TRBD2
clone_size: -
j_call: TRBJ2-1
v_call: TRBV5-1

cdr3_aa: CASSVRLQGPHEQYF
cdr3_nt: TGTGCCAGCAGTGTCCGCCTCCAGGGGCCCCACGAGCAGTACTTC
d_call: -
clone_size: -
j_call: TRBJ2-7
v_call: TRBV2

cdr3_aa: CASSSLSGRGAAKNIQYF
cdr3_nt: TGTGCCAGCAGCTCCTTATCAGGAAGAGGGGCGGCCAAAAACATTCAGTACTTC
d_call: -
clone_size: few
j_call: TRBJ2-4
v_call: TRBV7-9

cdr3_aa: CSVEASGVTDTQYF
cdr3_nt: TGCAGCGTTGAGGCTAGCGGGGTTACAGATACGCAGTATTTT
d_call: TRBD2
clone_size: -
j_call: TRBJ2-3
v_call: TRBV29-1

cdr3_aa: CASSLVAPQGYTF
cdr3_nt: TGCGCCAGCAGCTTGGTAGCACCCCAAGGCTACACCTTC
d_call: -
clone_size: -
j_call: TRBJ1-2
v_call: TRBV5-1

cdr3_aa: CASSQSGDRDTDTQYF
cdr3_nt: TGCGCCAGCAGTCAATCGGGGGACAGGGACACAGATACGCAGTATTTT
d_call: TRBD1
clone_size: -
j_call: TRBJ2-3
v_call: TRBV23-1

cdr3_aa: CASSYQGNLNTEAFF
cdr3_nt: TGCGCCAGCAGTTATCAGGGTAACTTGAACACTGAAGCTTTCTTT
d_call: -
clone_size: -
j_call: TRBJ1-1
v_call: TRBV5-1

cdr3_aa: CASSPRLAGVTYNEQFF
cdr3_nt: TGTGCCAGCAGCCCCCGACTAGCGGGAGTCACCTACAATGAGCAGTTCTTC
d_call: TRBD2
clone_size: few
j_call: TRBJ2-1
v_call: TRBV11-3

cdr3_aa: CASSYSMTSGSNEQFF
cdr3_nt: TGTGCCAGCAGTTACTCGATGACTAGCGGGAGTAATGAGCAGTTCTTC
d_call: TRBD2
clone_size: -
j_call: TRBJ2-1
v_call: TRBV6-5

cdr3_aa: CASSFFDGRAGNEQFF
cdr3_nt: TGTGCCAGCAGCTTTTTTGACGGGAGGGCGGGGAATGAGCAGTTCTTC
d_call: TRBD2
clone_size: few
j_call: TRBJ2-1
v_call: TRBV5-6

cdr3_aa: CATLDRGTEQFF
cdr3_nt: TGTGCCACCCTAGACAGGGGGACTGAGCAGTTCTTC
d_call: TRBD1
clone_size: -
j_call: TRBJ2-1
v_call: TRBV11-1

cdr3_aa: CASSGLLDTEAFF
cdr3_nt: TGTGCCAGCAGCGGGTTGTTGGACACTGAAGCTTTCTTT
d_call: -
clone_size: -
j_call: TRBJ1-1
v_call: TRBV5-4

cdr3_aa: CASSLLEGGQPQHF
cdr3_nt: TGTGCCAGCAGTTTACTGGAGGGGGGTCAGCCCCAGCATTTT
d_call: -
clone_size: -
j_call: TRBJ1-5
v_call: TRBV28

cdr3_aa: CSVGLTGELFF
cdr3_nt: TGCAGTGTAGGGCTAACCGGGGAGCTGTTTTTT
d_call: -
clone_size: -
j_call: TRBJ2-2
v_call: TRBV20-1

cdr3_aa: CASTQGGEWMNGYTF
cdr3_nt: TGTGCCAGCACCCAAGGAGGAGAATGGATGAATGGCTACACCTTC
d_call: -
clone_size: -
j_call: TRBJ1-2
v_call: TRBV6-5

cdr3_aa: CASSEAVVDLYF
cdr3_nt: TGTGCCAGCAGTGAAGCGGTGGTAGATCTGTACTTC
d_call: -
clone_size: -
j_call: TRBJ2-7
v_call: TRBV2

cdr3_aa: CASSPGGGETQYF
cdr3_nt: TGTGCCAGCAGCCCCGGGGGAGGAGAGACCCAGTACTTC
d_call: -
clone_size: -
j_call: TRBJ2-5
v_call: TRBV7-9

cdr3_aa: CASSFAAQETQYF
cdr3_nt: TGTGCCAGCAGCTTTGCAGCCCAAGAGACCCAGTACTTC
d_call: -
clone_size: -
j_call: TRBJ2-5
v_call: TRBV11-2

cdr3_aa: CASSTSRLAGGETQYF
cdr3_nt: TGTGCCAGTAGTACGAGTCGACTAGCGGGGGGAGAGACCCAGTACTTC
d_call: TRBD2
clone_size: once
j_call: TRBJ2-5
v_call: TRBV19

cdr3_aa: CASRDSGTDYTF
cdr3_nt: TGTGCCAGCAGGGATTCAGGAACCGACTACACCTTC
d_call: -
clone_size: -
j_call: TRBJ1-2
v_call: TRBV11-2

cdr3_aa: CSVFGGTYNEQFF
cdr3_nt: TGCAGCGTTTTCGGGGGGACTTACAATGAGCAGTTCTTC
d_call: TRBD2
clone_size: -
j_call: TRBJ2-1
v_call: TRBV29-1

cdr3_aa: CASSTPKQDGYTF
cdr3_nt: TGTGCCAGCAGTACGCCCAAACAGGACGGCTACACCTTC
d_call: -
clone_size: -
j_call: TRBJ1-2
v_call: TRBV6-5

cdr3_aa: CASSPSGTAAAFF
cdr3_nt: TGTGCCAGCTCACCATCCGGGACTGCTGCAGCTTTCTTT
d_call: -
clone_size: few
j_call: TRBJ1-1
v_call: TRBV18

cdr3_aa: CASSEAGPVNEQFF
cdr3_nt: TGTGCCAGCAGTGAAGCGGGCCCGGTTAATGAGCAGTTCTTC
d_call: -
clone_size: -
j_call: TRBJ2-1
v_call: TRBV6-1

cdr3_aa: CASSQTLNTEAFF
cdr3_nt: TGCGCCAGCAGCCAGACCCTGAACACTGAAGCTTTCTTT
d_call: -
clone_size: -
j_call: TRBJ1-1
v_call: TRBV5-1

cdr3_aa: CASRVRDAANYGYTF
cdr3_nt: TGTGCCAGTAGAGTCCGGGACGCAGCTAACTATGGCTACACCTTC
d_call: -
clone_size: -
j_call: TRBJ1-2
v_call: TRBV19

cdr3_aa: CASSEERLTKNIQYF
cdr3_nt: TGTGCCAGCAGTGAAGAGAGGCTGACCAAAAACATTCAGTACTTC
d_call: -
clone_size: -
j_call: TRBJ2-4
v_call: TRBV6-1

cdr3_aa: CASSGGRAAETQYF
cdr3_nt: TGTGCCAGCAGTGGCGGGAGGGCCGCCGAGACCCAGTACTTC
d_call: TRBD2
clone_size: -
j_call: TRBJ2-5
v_call: TRBV2

cdr3_aa: CASSRLTGGPRILGEQFF
cdr3_nt: TGTGCCAGCAGCAGACTAACGGGAGGGCCTCGTATTCTCGGTGAGCAGTTCTTC
d_call: TRBD2
clone_size: -
j_call: TRBJ2-1
v_call: TRBV7-3

cdr3_aa: CACTWDSVTNQPQHF
cdr3_nt: TGTGCCTGCACATGGGACAGTGTGACCAATCAGCCCCAGCATTTT
d_call: TRBD1
clone_size: once
j_call: TRBJ1-5
v_call: TRBV30

cdr3_aa: CASSLGAGGRSYEQYF
cdr3_nt: TGTGCCAGCAGCTTAGGGGCGGGGGGGAGGTCCTACGAGCAGTACTTC
d_call: TRBD2
clone_size: few
j_call: TRBJ2-7
v_call: TRBV7-2

cdr3_aa: CASSLGGTYEQYF
cdr3_nt: TGCGCCAGCAGCTTGGGCGGTACCTACGAGCAGTACTTC
d_call: -
clone_size: -
j_call: TRBJ2-7
v_call: TRBV5-1

cdr3_aa: CASSLGGATGELFF
cdr3_nt: TGTGCCAGCAGCCTGGGCGGGGCCACCGGGGAGCTGTTTTTT
d_call: -
clone_size: -
j_call: TRBJ2-2
v_call: TRBV11-3

cdr3_aa: CASSQKWEGLAGGSNTQYF
cdr3_nt: TGTGCCAGCAGCCAAAAGTGGGAGGGACTAGCGGGGGGGTCGAATACGCAGTATTTT
d_call: TRBD2
clone_size: -
j_call: TRBJ2-3
v_call: TRBV4-2

cdr3_aa: CAWSRDPLLTNTEAFF
cdr3_nt: TGTGCCTGGAGCCGGGACCCCCTATTGACGAACACTGAAGCTTTCTTT
d_call: -
clone_size: once
j_call: TRBJ1-1
v_call: TRBV30

cdr3_aa: CANPWRGSPYSNQPQHF
cdr3_nt: TGTGCCAATCCGTGGAGGGGATCCCCGTATAGCAATCAGCCCCAGCATTTT
d_call: -
clone_size: -
j_call: TRBJ1-5
v_call: TRBV19

cdr3_aa: CAITATGTGPTEAFF
cdr3_nt: TGTGCCATCACCGCGACCGGGACAGGGCCCACTGAAGCTTTCTTT
d_call: TRBD1
clone_size: -
j_call: TRBJ1-1
v_call: TRBV10-3

cdr3_aa: CASSEKLNSYEQYF
cdr3_nt: TGTGCCAGCAGTGAAAAACTAAATTCCTACGAGCAGTACTTC
d_call: -
clone_size: -
j_call: TRBJ2-7
v_call: TRBV2

cdr3_aa: CASNPTGGTDTQYF
cdr3_nt: TGTGCCAGCAACCCAACAGGGGGCACAGATACGCAGTATTTT
d_call: TRBD1
clone_size: few
j_call: TRBJ2-3
v_call: TRBV5-8

cdr3_aa: CASSLHRDTEAFF
cdr3_nt: TGTGCCAGCAGCTTACACAGGGACACTGAAGCTTTCTTT
d_call: -
clone_size: -
j_call: TRBJ1-1
v_call: TRBV11-2

cdr3_aa: CACRDSSNQPQHF
cdr3_nt: TGTGCCTGCCGGGACTCAAGCAACCAGCCCCAGCATTTT
d_call: -
clone_size: -
j_call: TRBJ1-5
v_call: TRBV30

cdr3_aa: CASSPLAGVSEQYF
cdr3_nt: TGTGCCAGTAGTCCACTAGCGGGAGTCAGCGAGCAGTACTTC
d_call: TRBD2
clone_size: once
j_call: TRBJ2-7
v_call: TRBV19

cdr3_aa: CASSIRAENQPQHF
cdr3_nt: TGTGCCAGTAGTATACGGGCAGAGAATCAGCCCCAGCATTTT
d_call: -
clone_size: -
j_call: TRBJ1-5
v_call: TRBV19

cdr3_aa: CATSTASYEQYF
cdr3_nt: TGTGCCACCTCGACCGCTTCGTACGAGCAGTACTTC
d_call: -
clone_size: -
j_call: TRBJ2-7
v_call: TRBV2

cdr3_aa: CAIRVDRGEAFF
cdr3_nt: TGTGCCATCAGAGTAGACAGGGGAGAAGCTTTCTTT
d_call: TRBD1
clone_size: few
j_call: TRBJ1-1
v_call: TRBV10-3

cdr3_aa: CASSLAATSGTQETQYF
cdr3_nt: TGTGCCAGCAGCTTGGCCGCGACTAGCGGGACCCAAGAGACCCAGTACTTC
d_call: TRBD2
clone_size: -
j_call: TRBJ2-5
v_call: TRBV5-6

cdr3_aa: CASSELGGENQPQHF
cdr3_nt: TGTGCCAGCAGTGAACTAGGGGGAGAGAATCAGCCCCAGCATTTT
d_call: -
clone_size: -
j_call: TRBJ1-5
v_call: TRBV2

cdr3_aa: CASSGAGTGATDTQYF
cdr3_nt: TGTGCCAGCAGCGGGGCCGGGACAGGGGCCACAGATACGCAGTATTTT
d_call: TRBD1
clone_size: -
j_call: TRBJ2-3
v_call: TRBV9

cdr3_aa: CASTIQGLNTEAFF
cdr3_nt: TGTGCCAGCACGATACAGGGGCTGAACACTGAAGCTTTCTTT
d_call: TRBD1
clone_size: -
j_call: TRBJ1-1
v_call: TRBV7-2

cdr3_aa: CASRRPGTEIYEQYF
cdr3_nt: TGTGCCAGCAGGCGACCCGGGACAGAAATTTACGAGCAGTACTTC
d_call: TRBD1
clone_size: -
j_call: TRBJ2-7
v_call: TRBV6-1

cdr3_aa: CAWRDYNEQFF
cdr3_nt: TGTGCCTGGAGAGACTACAATGAGCAGTTCTTC
d_call: -
clone_size: -
j_call: TRBJ2-1
v_call: TRBV30

cdr3_aa: CASSLRENYGYTF
cdr3_nt: TGCGCCAGCAGCCTCAGGGAAAACTATGGCTACACCTTC
d_call: -
clone_size: -
j_call: TRBJ1-2
v_call: TRBV4-1

cdr3_aa: CASRYLDSSYNEQFF
cdr3_nt: TGTGCCAGCAGATACCTTGACAGCTCCTACAATGAGCAGTTCTTC
d_call: -
clone_size: once
j_call: TRBJ2-1
v_call: TRBV6-5

cdr3_aa: CASSLGGGQPQHF
cdr3_nt: TGTGCCAGCAGCTTAGGGGGCGGCCAGCCCCAGCATTTT
d_call: -
clone_size: -
j_call: TRBJ1-5
v_call: TRBV11-2